This TCR beta chain was obtained from a study of blood T cell repertoires in COVID-19 (dated by TCRdb to the early 2020s). Background on the whole study: Samples from collaborators originated in the United States, Italy and Spain and spanned both the acute and convalescent phases of COVID-19. The prospective study material was composed of cDNA or gDNA derived from T cells, B-cell-depleted T cells, or PBMCs. Subjects who had been exposed to COVID-19, were actively infected with it, or had recovered from it provided the deeply sampled blood TCRbeta repertoires that made up the dataset. A freely available public database, intended as a resource for researchers studying the immune response to SARS-CoV-2, is where the repertoires were released. Samples came from the ongoing ImmuneRACE study (first 160 participants) plus 1,254 subjects from 6 global collaborators. A de-identified subject ID, COVID-19 status, age in years and sex were almost always included in the sample metadata. HLA class I and class II types, where available, came from metadata supplied by the sample provider rather than from assay-based typing. Broader findings and caveats from the paper: The quantity of clinical and demographic metadata differed by source and by participant and was supplied without curation.

Via the germline V gene, CDR1 is MDHEN and CDR2 SYDVKM. From V the trimming removes 4 bases and from J it removes 6 bases, while the gene matches leave 4 bases of the junction unaccounted for. The CDR3 runs 14 amino acids, cysteine and phenylalanine included. Only the CDR3 part of the read is kept: 42 bases, read in frame from the first base. This clone has only one observation. Which antigen it targets is not known. One base away there is no much larger clone; base qualities are not given. TCRbeta CDR3 regions were amplified from genomic DNA by means of the immunoSEQ Assay, a bias-controlled multiplex PCR. The study's processing was this. Within the assay, amplification of reference gene primers was used to estimate how many nucleated cells each sample contained. Sequence reads were collapsed and filtered to measure the absolute abundance of every unique TCRbeta CDR3 rearrangement. For each sample, productive Simpson clonality was calculated as the square root of Simpson's diversity index across productive rearrangements. What TCRdb holds here is the immuneACCESS table cut down to in-frame rearrangements. Part of the clones is not present; checked against another copy, under half of the missing clones reflect an unresolved V gene, and the others are unexplained. That table supplies the V and J calls and clone size; D and trimming were determined from the DNA. Across this sample there are approximately 290,000 clones, with about nine tenths seen only once. The ten largest clones add up to over 8.5% of the sample.

One collaborating source in Seattle enrolled patients while the patients were actively infected and followed the patients over time throughout the course of disease. Each collaborating institution followed its own protocols to collect whole blood in K2EDTA tubes. For TCRbeta analysis, collaborator samples were shipped as frozen whole blood, as isolated PBMCs, or as DNA extracted from either sample type. The sample was peripheral blood. The sequence joins TRBV28 to TRBJ1-4, with 8 central nucleotides matching TRBD1. The TCR was taken from a woman in her thirties with COVID-19, enrolled during active disease. The CDR3 loop reads CASSSPGQDEKLFF. The DNA sequence reads TGTGCCAGCAGTTCACCGGGACAGGATGAAAAACTGTTTTTT. With all but the CDR3 taken from the reference TRBV28 and TRBJ1-4 genes, the full variable domain is: DVKVTQSSRYLVKRTGEKVFLECVQDMDHENMFWYRQDPGLGLRLIYFSYDVKMKEKGDIPEGYSVSREKKERFSLILESASTNQTSMYLCASSSPGQDEKLFFGSGTQLSVL.